This TCR beta chain appears in the sequencing data of a study of blood T cell repertoires in COVID-19. Study-wide background: Material from acute and convalescent COVID-19 was sourced from the United States, Italy and Spain. T cells, B-cell-depleted T cells, or PBMCs supplied cDNA or gDNA.

After removal of 4 bases from V and 0 bases from J, the junction contained 7 bases not matched to a gene. Germline V gene lookup returns CDR1 LGHNA and CDR2 YSLEER. This CDR3 is 17 amino acids long. The authors' processing: Amplified reference gene primers provided the basis for estimating nucleated cell counts. Using immunoSEQ multiplex PCR, the repertoire was profiled, and TCRdb retains in-frame clones only, with some absent. V and J calls and clone size are those listed in that table; D and trimming were worked out from the DNA. The repertoire holds roughly 250,000 clones, with 75% to 85% as singletons.

What was sequenced was peripheral blood. V is TRBV4-3 and J is TRBJ2-2; 8 bases are shared with TRBD2. This clonotype was sampled from a woman aged 60-75 years with active or convalescent COVID-19. The CDR3 DNA is TGCGCCAGCAGCCGTACCTTGCGGGGGGCGAACACCGGGGAGCTGTTTTTT. Its protein product is CASSRTLRGANTGELFF.